Below are 19 T cell receptor beta chains sequenced from a single sample in a study of beta chain features in type 1 diabetes. The whole isolated RNA underwent reverse transcription, so sequencing captured expressed TCRB transcripts. Sequencing used immunoSEQ multiplex PCR; TCRdb keeps in-frame clones, though not all of them. The table shows approximately 150,000 clones, with roughly 9.1% occurring only once. The sample was central memory CD4+ T cells from blood. Receptors originate from a woman under 30 in good health.

The sample holds a few counts of this clone. The V call is TRBV7-2, the J call TRBJ2-4; 16 nucleotides match TRBD2. Germline CDR1 reads SGHTA; CDR2 reads FQGNSA. With V trimmed by 5 bases and J by 11 bases, 6 bases remained unmatched. CDR3 length: 15 residues. In DNA form, the CDR3 reads TGTGCCAGCAGCCAGGGACTAGCGGGGGGGCCAGTTCAGTACTTC. Translating gives CASSQGLAGGPVQYF.

The sample holds many counts of this clone. The chain is built from TRBV7-2 and TRBJ2-7; D might be TRBD2 (6 bases). The germline V and J ends were trimmed by 5 bases and 0 bases, with 14 bases remaining between them. Germline V CDR1 and CDR2: SGHTA, FQGNSA. The CDR3 runs 15 residues. For the CDR3, the DNA is TGTGCCAGCAGCGAACAGCCGGACTACTCCTACGAGCAGTACTTC. It yields the protein CASSEQPDYSYEQYF.

This clone has only a few counts. This chain joins TRBV19 and TRBJ1-5, with D hard to call. The CDR3 extends over 15 amino acids. Germline V gives CDR1 LNHDA, CDR2 SQIVND (reference sequence). V lost 3 bases, J lost 3 bases, and 12 bases lay in between. CDR3 nucleotides: TGTGCCAGTAGTATCCGACACCGCGCCAATCAGCCCCAGCATTTT. Translated: CASSIRHRANQPQHF. The variable domain in full, completed from reference TRBV19 and TRBJ1-5, reads DGGITQSPKYLFRKEGQNVTLSCEQNLNHDAMYWYRQDPGQGLRLIYYSQIVNDFQKGDIAEGYSVSREKKESFPLTVTSAQKNPTAFYLCASSIRHRANQPQHFGDGTRLSIL.

J is TRBJ1-2 and V is TRBV21-1. TRBV21-1 is a listed pseudogene. The CDR3 covers 16 residues. CDR3 in DNA: TGTGCCAGCAGCAAAGCGATGAGGCCAGCTAACTATGGCTACACCTTC. Translating it yields CASSKAMRPANYGYTF.

This chain links TRBV18 with TRBJ2-1; D gene ambiguous. Per germline, CDR1 KGHSH and CDR2 LQKENI. Trimming took off 1 base at V and 9 bases at J, with 10 bases between the two ends. This CDR3 is built from 13 residues. The CDR3 DNA sequence: TGTGCCAGCTCACCACAGCAGGAAAGTGAGCAGTTCTTC. Its translation: CASSPQQESEQFF.

This clone was seen more than once but under ten times. Germline and junction disagree at one end, which may indicate a read error. The chain is built from TRBV7-7 and TRBJ1-2, with 7 bases fitting TRBD1. The CDR3 is 15 residues long. The germline V gene encodes CDR1 SSHAT and CDR2 FNYEAQ (reference sequence). The CDR3 DNA follows: TGTGCTAGCAGGACAGGCGTGACCGCCCCGTATGGCTACACCTTC. Residues: CASRTGVTAPYGYTF.

The chain is built from TRBV28 and TRBJ1-2, with TRBD1 as a possible D gene (6 bases). CDR1 is MDHEN and CDR2 is SYDVKM in the germline V gene. The V end was cut by 3 bases, the J end by 8 bases, with 10 bases between. This CDR3 region has 12 residues. DNA of the CDR3: TGTGCCAGCAGTTTGACAGGAAAAGGCTACACCTTC. Residues: CASSLTGKGYTF.

This clone was found a few times. Other DNA sequences in this specimen translate into the identical CDR3. This chain joins TRBV29-1 and TRBJ2-5; 10 positions agree with TRBD1. The CDR3 runs to 13 residues. Germline CDR1 is SQVTM and CDR2 is ANQGSEA. J lost 5 bases, V lost 7 bases, and 7 bases had no gene match. Written as DNA, the CDR3 is TGCAGCGCCTCGACAGGGGGCGTTGAGACCCAGTACTTC. Translating gives CSASTGGVETQYF. The variable domain in full, completed from reference TRBV29-1 and TRBJ2-5, reads SAVISQKPSRDICQRGTSLTIQCQVDSQVTMMFWYRQQPGQSLTLIATANQGSEATYESGFVIDKFPISRPNLTFSTLTVSNMSPEDSSIYLCSASTGGVETQYFGPGTRLLVL.

This clone was counted a few times. The chain has TRBV5-4 and TRBJ1-2; TRBD1 aligns across 7 bases. There are 16 residues in the CDR3. Germline V gene lookup returns CDR1 SGHNT and CDR2 YYREEE (reference sequence). J gave up 1 base and V 7 bases, and 13 bases lay outside the gene matches. The CDR3 region has the DNA TGTGCCAGCGGCCTCTCGAGAGGGGGCGATAACTATGGCTACACCTTC. Translated, it gives CASGLSRGGDNYGYTF. The entire variable domain, with the rest obtained from reference TRBV5-4 and TRBJ1-2, is as follows: ETGVTQSPTHLIKTRGQQVTLRCSSQSGHNTVSWYQQALGQGPQFIFQYYREEENGRGNFPPRFSGLQFPNYSSELNVNALELDDSALYLCASGLSRGGDNYGYTFGSGTRLTVV.

This clone was counted between two and nine times. The rearrangement joins TRBV29-1 to TRBJ2-2, with 9 bases that match TRBD1. This CDR3 region has 14 residues. V lost 7 bases to trimming and J lost 5 bases; unmatched junction nucleotides: 8. Germline lookup yields CDR1 SQVTM and CDR2 ANQGSEA. The CDR3 spells CSASGQGGTGELFF. CDR3 nucleotides: TGCAGCGCTTCGGGACAGGGAGGGACCGGGGAGCTGTTTTTT.

The chain links TRBV14 to TRBJ1-2; 7 bases are shared with TRBD1. The V segment lost 2 bases and the J segment 8 bases; nucleotides outside the gene matches: 8. Germline CDR1 SGHDN, CDR2 FVKESK. The CDR3 spans 14 residues. The CDR3 sequence is CASSQSRQGGGYTF. In DNA form, the CDR3 reads TGTGCCAGCAGCCAATCGAGACAGGGCGGCGGCTACACCTTC. Variable domain in full (rest from reference TRBV14 and TRBJ1-2): EAGVTQFPSHSVIEKGQTVTLRCDPISGHDNLYWYRRVMGKEIKFLLHFVKESKQDESGMPNNRFLAERTGGTYSTLKVQPAELEDSGVYFCASSQSRQGGGYTFGSGTRLTVV.

This clone was detected only a few times. J is TRBJ2-6 and V is TRBV7-3; D is perhaps TRBD1 (6 bases). V was shortened by 8 bases and J by 0 bases, with 11 bases between the two germline ends. The length of the CDR3 is 15 residues. Germline CDR1 and CDR2: SGHTA and FQGTGA. The CDR3: CASGSQGSGANVLTF. The CDR3 nucleotides read TGTGCCAGCGGATCACAGGGCTCTGGGGCCAACGTCCTGACTTTC. Full variable domain (outside the CDR3, taken from reference TRBV7-3 and TRBJ2-6): GAGVSQTPSNKVTEKGKYVELRCDPISGHTALYWYRQSLGQGPEFLIYFQGTGAADDSGLPNDRFFAVRPEGSVSTLKIQRTERGDSAVYLCASGSQGSGANVLTFGAGSRLTVL.

The gene calls are TRBV6-6 and TRBJ2-7; D unresolved. CDR3 length: 12 residues. The V gene lost 2 bases and the J gene lost 5 bases, with 7 bases spanning the gap. Germline assignment: CDR1 MNHNY and CDR2 SVGAGI (reference sequence). The chain's CDR3 is CASSYPSDEQYF. DNA of the CDR3: TGTGCCAGCAGTTACCCCAGCGACGAGCAGTACTTC.

The chain uses TRBV18 and TRBJ2-7, with a possible D match to TRBD2 (5 bases). The germline gives CDR1 KGHSH, CDR2 LQKENI. Trimming removed 3 bases at V and 2 bases at J, with 8 bases between. This CDR3 is 13 amino acids long. The CDR3 DNA sequence: TGTGCCAGCTCACCCGGGGATACCTACGAGCAGTACTTC. Protein product: CASSPGDTYEQYF.

This clone was seen more than once but under ten times. V and J are TRBV30 and TRBJ1-5, with 7 bases identical to TRBD1. Germline CDR1 reads GTSNPN; CDR2 reads SVGIG (reference sequence). This CDR3 comprises 15 residues. The V segment lost 3 bases and the J segment 7 bases; nucleotides outside the gene matches: 12. The CDR3 sequence: CAWSGGGQGGQPQHF. For the CDR3, the DNA is TGTGCCTGGAGCGGAGGTGGGCAGGGGGGCCAGCCCCAGCATTTT.

This clone showed up just a few times. The V and J genes are TRBV11-2 and TRBJ2-1; tentatively, D is TRBD2 (6 bases). The CDR3 is 15 amino acids. Trimming took off 5 bases at V and 6 bases at J, with 17 bases between the two ends. In germline, CDR1 is SGHAT, CDR2 FQNNGV. The CDR3 nucleotides are TGTGCCAGCAGCGTCCTGCGGGGTGCGGGCAATGAGCAGTTCTTC. Amino acid sequence: CASSVLRGAGNEQFF.

This clone was counted a few times. The chain recombines TRBV18 with TRBJ2-5; 8 positions match TRBD2. The CDR3 covers 14 residues. Germline V lookup: CDR1 KGHSH, CDR2 LQKENI. With 0 bases clipped from V and 5 bases from J, the junction kept 2 bases outside the gene matches. Here the CDR3 reads CASSPPGLGETQYF. The DNA for the CDR3 is TGTGCCAGCTCACCACCGGGACTAGGGGAGACCCAGTACTTC.

The count of this clone is one. The CDR3 is CASSTPTSNTQYF. Here the CDR3 DNA reads TGTGCCAGCAGTACGCCGACTTCCAATACGCAGTATTTT. The chain recombines TRBV6-5 with TRBJ2-3; D unresolved. The germline gives CDR1 MNHEY, CDR2 SVGAGI. Trimming removed 5 bases from V and 7 bases from J, with 13 bases in between. This CDR3 contains 13 residues.

This clone was counted between two and nine times. This chain links TRBV4-3 with TRBJ1-3; TRBD1 agrees at 7 bases. The length of the CDR3 is 15 residues. With V trimmed by 4 bases and J by 0 bases, 3 bases remained unmatched. The germline CDR1 and CDR2 sequences are LGHNA and YSLEER. CDR3 loop: CASSRDSLSGNTIYF. For the CDR3, the DNA is TGCGCCAGCAGCCGGGACAGCCTCTCTGGAAACACCATATATTTT.